The clone carrying this TCR beta chain was detected many times. Its antigen is not known. The sample originates from a study of neurological immune-mediated disorders. General study points: Multiple sclerosis, the disease with the least TCR clonal expansion, fell below healthy controls, whereas HTLV-1-associated myelopathy showed the most.

For the unsorted libraries, 2 million PBMCs stored at -80 C served as input. The cDNA came from 5'RACE with 10-nucleotide random UMIs. TCRdb passed the 5' RACE reads through MiXCR, listing each CDR3 protein once. The sample has roughly 70,000 distinct CDR3 sequences; 4% to 6% are singletons. This TCR came from a woman aged 25 to 39 with multiple sclerosis. The sample was PBMCs.

CDR3 nucleotide sequence: TGCGCCAGCAGCTTGGTGCCCTACGGCCTAAACACTGAAGCTTTCTTT. Encoded protein: CASSLVPYGLNTEAFF. The V and J genes are TRBV5-1 and TRBJ1-1, with D hard to call. This CDR3 is built from 16 residues. Germline CDR1 reads SGHRS; CDR2 reads YFSETQ. Between the trimmed V and J ends, which lost 0 bases and 2 bases, there was a span of 14 bases.